This note documents a single T cell receptor (beta chain) sequence. The data were obtained in a study of memory CD4+ T cells and cytomegalovirus serostatus. The sort gate was single viable CD3+CD4+CD8-CD45RO+ cells for memory CD4+ T cells. The assay was immunoSEQ multiplex PCR, and TCRdb's table has in-frame clones only and misses some. The sample has 50,000 or so clones; 70% to 80% are singletons. The CDR3 sequence is 16 residues long. V was shortened by 1 base and J by 0 bases, with 10 bases between the two germline ends. Germline CDR1 is MGHRA and CDR2 is YSYEKL. Sequencing was carried out using memory CD4+ T cells from blood. The TCR was taken from an adult in good health and CMV-seronegative. This chain connects TRBV4-1 to TRBJ2-1, with no clear D. The DNA for the CDR3 is TGCGCCAGCAGCCAAGTTGACCTATTCTCCTACAATGAGCAGTTCTTC. Residues: CASSQVDLFSYNEQFF.